This TCR beta chain was captured in a study of CD8 T cells in Susac syndrome. V lost 0 bases, J lost 0 bases, and 3 bases lay in between. The CDR3 consists of 13 residues. Germline loops: CDR1 LGHDT, CDR2 YNNKEL (reference sequence). RNA amounts of 0.5 to 1 ug underwent reverse transcription with random hexamers. Amplification of TCR beta CDR3 by immunoSEQ multiplex PCR spanned 54 Vbeta and 13 Jbeta. A single record per CDR3 protein comes from TCRdb applying MiXCR to the immunoSEQ multiplex PCR reads. The sample holds around 170,000 distinct CDR3 sequences, approximately 95% seen once. The V gene is TRBV3-1, the J gene TRBJ2-7; no reliable D call. The TCR was taken from a human donor with multiple sclerosis. The sample was CD8+ T cells from PBMCs. CDR3 loop: CASSQEFSYEQYF. For the CDR3, the DNA is TGTGCCAGCAGCCAAGAATTCTCCTACGAGCAGTACTTC.